This T cell receptor beta chain was sequenced for a study of blood T cell repertoires in COVID-19. Study-level background: Sites in the United States, Italy and Spain provided acute and convalescent COVID-19 samples. The cDNA or gDNA used as material had been derived from T cells, B-cell-depleted T cells, or PBMCs.

As handled by the study authors: Amplification of reference gene primers provided the estimated nucleated cell counts. Sequencing was performed with immunoSEQ multiplex PCR; in TCRdb, only in-frame clones are kept and a portion is missing. V and J calls and clone size follow that table, whereas D and trimming were derived from the DNA. The data contain more than 70,000 clones, around nine tenths of them singletons. From germline, CDR1 is SEHNR and CDR2 FQNEAQ (reference sequence). Unmatched junction bases numbered 7, after V lost 7 bases and J lost 5 bases. The CDR3 extends over 14 amino acids. The J gene is TRBJ1-4, the V gene TRBV7-9; TRBD1 matches at 7 bases. The TCR originated in a man in his fifties or sixties with active or convalescent COVID-19. The sample consisted of peripheral blood. CDR3: CASTSGTANEKLFF. The CDR3 nucleotides are TGTGCCAGCACCTCCGGGACAGCAAATGAAAAACTGTTTTTT.